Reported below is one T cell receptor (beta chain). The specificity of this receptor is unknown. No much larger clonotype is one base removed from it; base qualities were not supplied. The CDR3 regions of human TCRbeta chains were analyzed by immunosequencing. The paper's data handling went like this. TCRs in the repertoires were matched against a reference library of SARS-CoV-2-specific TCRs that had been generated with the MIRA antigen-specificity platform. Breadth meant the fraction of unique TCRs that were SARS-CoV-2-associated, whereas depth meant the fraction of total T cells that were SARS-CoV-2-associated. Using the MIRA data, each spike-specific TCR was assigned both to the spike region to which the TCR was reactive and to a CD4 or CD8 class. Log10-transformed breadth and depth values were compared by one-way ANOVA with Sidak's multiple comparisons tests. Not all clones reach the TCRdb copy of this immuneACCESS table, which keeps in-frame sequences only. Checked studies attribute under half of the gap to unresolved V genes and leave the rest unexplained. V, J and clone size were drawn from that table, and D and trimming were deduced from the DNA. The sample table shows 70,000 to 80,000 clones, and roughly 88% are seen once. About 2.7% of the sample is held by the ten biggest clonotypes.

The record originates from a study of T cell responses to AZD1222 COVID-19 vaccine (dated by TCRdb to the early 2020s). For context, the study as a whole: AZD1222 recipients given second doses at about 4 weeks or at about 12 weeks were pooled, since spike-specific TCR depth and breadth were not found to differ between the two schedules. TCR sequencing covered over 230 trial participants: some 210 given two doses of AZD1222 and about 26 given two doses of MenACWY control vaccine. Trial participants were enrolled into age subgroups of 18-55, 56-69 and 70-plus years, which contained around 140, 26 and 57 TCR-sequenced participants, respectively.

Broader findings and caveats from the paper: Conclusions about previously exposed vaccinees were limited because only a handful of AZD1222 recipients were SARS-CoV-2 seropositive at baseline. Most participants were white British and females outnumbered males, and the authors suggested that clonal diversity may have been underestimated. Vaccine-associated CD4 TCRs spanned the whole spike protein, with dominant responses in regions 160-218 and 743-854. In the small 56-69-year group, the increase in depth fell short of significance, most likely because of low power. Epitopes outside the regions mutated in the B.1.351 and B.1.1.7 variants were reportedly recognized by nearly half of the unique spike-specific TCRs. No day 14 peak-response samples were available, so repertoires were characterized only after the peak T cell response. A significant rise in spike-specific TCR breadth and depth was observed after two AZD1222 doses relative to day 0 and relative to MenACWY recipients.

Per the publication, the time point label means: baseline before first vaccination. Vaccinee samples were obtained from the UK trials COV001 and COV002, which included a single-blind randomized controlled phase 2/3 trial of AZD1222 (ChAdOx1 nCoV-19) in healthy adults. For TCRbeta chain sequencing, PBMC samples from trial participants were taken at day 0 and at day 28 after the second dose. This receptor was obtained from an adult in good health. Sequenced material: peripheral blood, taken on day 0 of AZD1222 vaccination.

The DNA sequence is given as TGTGCCTGGAGTGGAGATATGAACACTGAAGCTTTCTTT. This gives the protein CAWSGDMNTEAFF. This receptor chain uses TRBV30 and TRBJ1-1, with the D gene not confidently named. Reading from cysteine to phenylalanine, the CDR3 counts 13 amino acids. Solely the CDR3 DNA is kept, with 39 bases framed from the first base. At the junction V is shortened by 1 base and J by 0 bases, with 6 bases in between. From the germline V gene (reference sequence), CDR1 is GTSNPN and CDR2 is SVGIG.